This T cell receptor (beta chain) is drawn from a study of blood T cell repertoires in COVID-19. Assay used: immunoSEQ multiplex PCR; TCRdb lists only in-frame clones, some missing. The sample records about 80,000 clones, roughly four fifths being singletons. The CDR3 extends over 14 amino acids. J was trimmed by 5 bases and V by 6 bases; bases with no gene match: 3. Germline CDR1 SNHLY, CDR2 FYNNEI. Specimen: peripheral blood. This clonotype was sampled from a woman in her seventies with acute or convalescent COVID-19. The chain carries TRBV2 and TRBJ2-1, with 11 nucleotides matching TRBD2. In DNA form, the CDR3 reads TGTGCCAGCAGCCGGGGACTAGCGGACAATGAGCAGTTCTTC. This sequence encodes CASSRGLADNEQFF.